The T cell receptor (beta chain) under discussion was sequenced for a study of CD8 T cells in Susac syndrome. Whole-study findings and limits: That the number of individuals in its TCR sequencing and HLA analysis was relatively small was acknowledged by the study.

The authors reverse transcribed roughly 0.5 to 1 ug RNA with random hexamers. Across 54 Vbeta and 13 Jbeta, immunoSEQ multiplex PCR amplified TCR beta CDR3. One entry per CDR3 protein results from TCRdb running MiXCR on the immunoSEQ multiplex PCR reads. The sample lists under 150,000 distinct CDR3 sequences, approximately 95% seen once, with over 0.25% in the top ten. This clonotype showed up just once. What it binds is not known. CD8+ and CD4+ T cells taken from blood had their TCR beta sequenced. Negative isolation was applied to CD8+ and CD4+ T cells, and FACS enrichment was applied to TEMRA cells. After removal of 6 bases from V and 1 base from J, the junction contained 9 bases not matched to a gene. CDR3 size: 18 residues.

The receptor's source is a human donor in good health. This chain connects TRBV12-3 or TRBV12-4 to TRBJ2-3, with 14 bases aligning to TRBD2. Source material: CD8+ T cells from PBMCs. The CDR3 loop is CASSPGLAGEDGTDTQYF. CDR3 coding DNA: TGTGCCAGCAGCCCGGGACTAGCGGGAGAGGATGGCACAGATACGCAGTATTTT.